This TCR beta chain was captured in a study of molecular identifiers for immune sequencing clone quantification. Whole-study context: Within a replicate experiment, RNA obtained from either about 20,000 or 100,000 naive CD8 cells was divided into five aliquots, and four of those aliquots were then sequenced. Broader study findings: Spiked Jurkat TCR RNA equivalent to one cell was reportedly detectable in some 960,000 naive cells. Naive cells had under 1% of molecules in clones above 20 RNA copies, effectors over 98%.

This CDR3 comprises 12 residues. CDR1 MNHEY and CDR2 SVGEGT come from the germline V gene. V was pared by 2 bases and J by 0 bases, with 1 base between. The table lists this clonotype with many counts. Its specificity is not known. The sorting of naive CD8 T cells used the CD8+CD4-CCR7+CD45RA+ phenotype. TCRdb used MiXCR to reprocess the PCR reads, holding one entry per CDR3 protein. Of about 640,000 distinct CDR3 sequences in the sample, 15% to 20% are singletons; the top ten hold 0.85%. The J gene is TRBJ1-1, the V gene TRBV6-2 or TRBV6-3; unclear D gene. Sequencing was done on a sample of naive CD8+ T cells from blood, with Jurkat cell RNA spiked in. Subset reported: FACS-sorted CD8+CD4-CCR7+CD45RA+ naive T cells. The receptor was isolated from a human donor in good health. Some libraries in this study had Jurkat cell RNA spiked in. CDR3 DNA sequence: TGTGCCAGCAGTTACCTGAACACTGAAGCTTTCTTT. Encoded protein: CASSYLNTEAFF.